This T cell receptor (beta chain) was sequenced in a study of tumor-infiltrating lymphocytes in primary liver carcinoma. This CDR3 is built from 16 residues. Germline lookup yields CDR1 MGHRA and CDR2 YSYEKL. Investigators took RNA and DNA out together from roughly 21-30 mg of unsorted bulk tissue. Notes on this clonotype: A junction end diverges from the germline sequence, so it may reflect a read error.

cDNA specific to TCR beta was made from 500 to 650 ng of total RNA, with a constant-region primer employed for priming. Amplification in three nested multiplex PCR rounds with slightly modified ARM-PCR gave rise to TCR beta libraries. Two initial PCR rounds of about 9 cycles each paired TRBV1-TRBV30 forward primers with a C-beta reverse primer. Each CDR3 protein is one row after TCRdb ran MiXCR on the multiplex PCR reads. This sample has around 100,000 distinct CDR3 sequences, with around two thirds found just once. The chain combines TRBV4-1 with TRBJ2-1; 7 nucleotides agree with TRBD2. The TCR comes from an older woman with primary liver carcinoma and hepatitis B virus infection. Specimen: liver tumor tissue from sampling region 2. Subset denoted: tumor region T2, inferior pole. The CDR3 loop is CSSSPRSGGSYNEQFF. CDR3 coding DNA: TGCTCCAGCAGCCCCCGTTCGGGGGGCTCCTACAATGAGCAGTTCTTC.